The 31 T cell receptor beta chains reported below all come from one sample, sequenced in a study of blood T cell repertoires in COVID-19. The table came from immunoSEQ multiplex PCR; TCRdb's copy has only in-frame clones and leaves some out. The sample lists 55,000 to 75,000 clones; 70% to 80% were seen once. Sequenced input: peripheral blood. The receptors here all came from a man between 60 and 70 years old with acute or convalescent COVID-19.

V usage is TRBV5-1 and J usage is TRBJ1-6, with D possibly being TRBD1 (5 bases). Germline loops: CDR1 SGHRS, CDR2 YFSETQ. The CDR3 length is 15 residues. The V gene lost 1 base and the J gene lost 7 bases, with 12 bases spanning the gap. The CDR3 sequence is CASSLSGQDNSPLHF. The CDR3 DNA reads TGCGCCAGCAGCTTGTCAGGGCAAGACAATTCACCCCTCCACTTT.

This sequence joins TRBV7-2 and TRBJ2-1; perhaps TRBD2 as D (6 bases). Germline assignment: CDR1 SGHTA and CDR2 FQGNSA. The ends were cut back, 7 bases at V and 5 bases at J, with 18 bases in the middle. The CDR3 totals 15 residues. The CDR3 bases are TGTGCCAGCAAAAAGTGGCTAGCGCCTAACAATGAGCAGTTCTTC. It specifies CASKKWLAPNNEQFF.

V gene TRBV6-2 or TRBV6-3 combines with J gene TRBJ1-2; 8 bases line up with TRBD1. V lost 2 bases and J lost 8; bases outside the gene matches: 7. The CDR3 consists of 14 residues. Per germline, CDR1 MNHEY and CDR2 SVGEGT. CDR3 residues: CASSYARQGQGYTF. For the CDR3, the DNA is TGTGCCAGCAGTTACGCCCGACAGGGGCAGGGCTACACCTTC.

The rearrangement joins TRBV2 to TRBJ1-1; 7 bases agree with TRBD1. The V and J ends lost 6 bases and 0 bases, in that order; junction bases with no gene match: 1. The germline V gene encodes CDR1 SNHLY and CDR2 FYNNEI. The CDR3 is 13 residues long. CDR3 bases: TGTGCCAGCAGACAGGGGCTGAACACTGAAGCTTTCTTT. As protein: CASRQGLNTEAFF.

The chain combines TRBV5-1 with TRBJ2-1; 8 bases match TRBD2. Germline V gene sequence: CDR1 SGHRS, CDR2 YFSETQ. The V gene end was trimmed by 6 bases and the J gene end by 5 bases; junction bases not matched to a gene: 4. This CDR3 spans 13 amino acids. The DNA for the CDR3 is TGCGCCAGCAACCCGGGACTAGACAATGAGCAGTTCTTC. Protein sequence: CASNPGLDNEQFF.

The V and J genes are TRBV5-1 and TRBJ2-7, with 12 nucleotides matching TRBD1. The CDR3 consists of 17 residues. Per germline, CDR1 SGHRS and CDR2 YFSETQ. The trim removed 2 bases at V and 5 bases at J, leaving 11 bases unmatched. The DNA for the CDR3 is TGCGCCAGCAGCTTAAACCCCCCCGGGACAGGGGGCGACGAGCAGTACTTC. Its protein is CASSLNPPGTGGDEQYF.

The chain couples TRBV5-1 to TRBJ1-4; D may be TRBD1 (5 bases). The V end lost 4 bases, the J end lost 11 bases, and 15 bases lay between the germline ends. Germline V gives CDR1 SGHRS, CDR2 YFSETQ. The CDR3 length is 13 residues. The CDR3, as DNA: TGCGCCAGCAGCCCTAGGACAACTGGGAAACTGTTTTTT. It encodes CASSPRTTGKLFF.

The chain is built from TRBV7-9 and TRBJ2-2; unclear D gene. There are 12 residues in the CDR3. Germline CDR1 is SEHNR and CDR2 is FQNEAQ (reference sequence). V was shortened by 5 bases and J by 5 bases, with 6 bases between the two germline ends. The CDR3 is CASSRETGELFF. The CDR3, as DNA: TGTGCCAGCAGCCGTGAGACCGGGGAGCTGTTTTTT.

This clone was seen a single time. This chain uses TRBV6-2 or TRBV6-3 with TRBJ1-2; 7 bases are shared with TRBD1. The germline V gene has CDR1 MNHEY and CDR2 SVGEGT. V shed 1 base, J shed 7 bases, and the junction held 12 bases outside the gene matches. The CDR3 loop spans 16 amino acids. DNA of the CDR3: TGTGCCAGCAGTTACTTCGACAGGGCAAAATCGGCTGGCTACACCTTC. Encoded protein: CASSYFDRAKSAGYTF.

As for this clone: The sample has other DNA sequences that encode this CDR3 too. V and J are TRBV6-2 or TRBV6-3 and TRBJ2-1; 8 bases match TRBD1. This CDR3 has 16 residues. Trimming took 0 bases from V and 4 from J; bases not matched to a gene: 5. The V gene's germline CDR1 is MNHEY and CDR2 SVGEGT. CDR3 amino acids: CASSYSGQGAYNEQFF. The CDR3 region has the DNA TGTGCCAGCAGTTACTCCGGGCAGGGGGCATACAATGAGCAGTTCTTC.

V usage is TRBV29-1 and J usage is TRBJ1-2, with 7 bases matching TRBD1. The CDR3 sequence is 13 residues long. The V gene's germline CDR1 is SQVTM and CDR2 ANQGSEA. The V gene end was trimmed by 7 bases and the J gene end by 3 bases; junction bases not matched to a gene: 8. This CDR3 is CSAGIGQDYGYTF. For the CDR3, the DNA is TGCAGCGCCGGTATTGGACAGGACTATGGCTACACCTTC.

This clone was counted at least ten times. The chain combines TRBV27 with TRBJ2-7; D remains unclear. The CDR3 contains 12 residues. The germline CDR1 and CDR2 sequences are MNHEY and SMNVEV (reference sequence). V lost 8 bases to trimming and J lost 0 bases, with 8 bases between them. DNA of the CDR3: TGTGCCAGCTACAGTAGCTCCTACGAGCAGTACTTC. Translation: CASYSSSYEQYF.

This clone was counted between two and nine times. CDR3 nucleotide sequence: TGTGCCAGCAGCCCCCGGACAGCCCATCAGCCCCAGCATTTT. This encodes CASSPRTAHQPQHF. The V call is TRBV3-1 (or the pseudogene TRBV3-2), the J call TRBJ1-5, with D perhaps TRBD1 (6 bases). V was clipped by 4 bases and J by 5 bases, with 12 bases between them. Per germline, CDR1 LGHDT and CDR2 YNNKEL (reference sequence). The CDR3 runs to 14 residues.

V and J are TRBV19 and TRBJ1-1, with TRBD1 matching 9 bases. Germline trimming cut 4 bases from V and 5 bases from J; bases unmatched to any gene: 5. The CDR3 totals 14 residues. Germline CDR1 and CDR2: LNHDA and SQIVND (reference sequence). CDR3 in amino acids: CASSTGTGQTEAFF. DNA of the CDR3: TGTGCCAGTAGTACCGGGACAGGGCAGACTGAAGCTTTCTTT.

The CDR3 reads CASSYDRVGYTF. The DNA for the CDR3 is TGTGCCAGCAGTTACGACAGGGTTGGCTACACCTTC. The chain employs TRBV6-5 and TRBJ1-2, with 7 bases lining up with TRBD1. The length of the CDR3 is 12 residues. The V gene's germline CDR1 is MNHEY and CDR2 SVGAGI. Trimming at V came to 2 bases and at J to 7 bases, leaving 1 base not matched to a gene.

V is TRBV7-2 and J is TRBJ2-4; the match to TRBD1 covers 8 bases. The CDR3 consists of 13 residues. Germline-derived CDR1 and CDR2 are SGHTA and FQGNSA. The V gene end was trimmed by 5 bases and the J gene end by 8 bases; junction bases not matched to a gene: 5. CDR3 in amino acids: CASSRQGQDIQYF. The CDR3 DNA reads TGTGCCAGCAGCAGACAGGGACAGGACATTCAGTACTTC.

The genes are TRBV18 and TRBJ2-1; 9 positions agree with TRBD2. V gave up 3 bases and J gave up 7 bases; unmatched junction bases: 7. Germline CDR1 and CDR2: KGHSH and LQKENI. CDR3 length equals 15 residues. CDR3 coding DNA: TGTGCCAGCTCACCTCTAATAGCGGGAGTGAATGAGCAGTTCTTC. Translated: CASSPLIAGVNEQFF.

The chain joins TRBV18 to TRBJ2-5; D is ambiguous. CDR3 length: 12 amino acids. V was clipped by 1 base and J by 6 bases, with 6 bases between them. Germline V gives CDR1 KGHSH, CDR2 LQKENI. In DNA form, the CDR3 reads TGTGCCAGCTCACCACAGCGACAGACCCAGTACTTC. Amino acids: CASSPQRQTQYF.

V and J are TRBV4-3 and TRBJ1-4; D call uncertain. Germline CDR1 and CDR2: LGHNA and YSLEER. There are 16 residues in the CDR3. V shed 0 bases and J shed 6 bases, with 14 bases lying between them. The CDR3 coding sequence is TGCGCCAGCAGCCAAGAGAGAGGGAGGTTTTATGAAAAACTGTTTTTT. It is translated as CASSQERGRFYEKLFF.

The chain links TRBV4-1 to TRBJ2-3; TRBD2 matches 9 bases. The V segment lost 0 bases and the J segment 1 base; nucleotides outside the gene matches: 5. This CDR3 comprises 17 residues. Per germline, CDR1 MGHRA and CDR2 YSYEKL. Here the CDR3 reads CASSQDIAGGGTDTQYF. The CDR3 DNA follows: TGCGCCAGCAGCCAAGATATCGCGGGGGGGGGCACAGATACGCAGTATTTT.

The chain is built from TRBV2 and TRBJ2-2, with D maybe TRBD1 (5 bases). Germline V lookup: CDR1 SNHLY, CDR2 FYNNEI. The CDR3 sequence is 15 residues long. Trimming shortened V by 3 bases and J by 2 bases, and 10 bases separated the two germline ends. Here the CDR3 reads CASSESRTNTGELFF. Written as DNA, the CDR3 is TGTGCCAGCAGTGAGAGCAGGACAAACACCGGGGAGCTGTTTTTT.

V and J are TRBV25-1 and TRBJ1-1, with a possible D match to TRBD1 (5 bases). Germline V gene sequence: CDR1 MGHDK, CDR2 SYGVNS. The CDR3 totals 14 residues. V was clipped by 6 bases and J by 5 bases, with 16 bases between them. CDR3 in DNA: TGTGCCAGCAGCGGGGGATACGTGAGGACTGAAGCTTTCTTT. Protein: CASSGGYVRTEAFF.

V gene TRBV5-1 combines with J gene TRBJ2-1; possibly TRBD2 for D (6 bases). Trimming removed 0 bases from V and 9 bases from J, with 13 bases in between. This CDR3 is 14 amino acids long. Per germline, CDR1 SGHRS and CDR2 YFSETQ. CDR3 protein: CASSLGLESSEQFF. The DNA for the CDR3 is TGCGCCAGCAGCTTGGGACTAGAGTCGAGTGAGCAGTTCTTC.

CDR3 nucleotide sequence: TGTGCCAGTCTTGCGGGCCGCACGAACACTGAAGCTTTCTTT. Protein sequence: CASLAGRTNTEAFF. The chain couples TRBV2 to TRBJ1-1; D gene unclear. Looked up from germline, CDR1 is SNHLY and CDR2 is FYNNEI. The CDR3 extends over 14 amino acids. Trimming cost V 9 bases and J 1 base, with 15 bases left between them.

The count of this clone is one. The chain carries TRBV2 and TRBJ2-1; D remains ambiguous. The CDR3 covers 13 residues. CDR1 and CDR2 (germline): SNHLY, FYNNEI. The V gene lost 5 bases and the J gene lost 0 bases, with 5 bases spanning the gap. Here the CDR3 DNA reads TGTGCCAGCAGTCGCAGCTCCTACAATGAGCAGTTCTTC. Translating it yields CASSRSSYNEQFF.

V and J are TRBV14 and TRBJ1-2; no clear D gene. Per germline, CDR1 SGHDN and CDR2 FVKESK. The CDR3 totals 16 residues. Trimming pared 0 bases from V and 4 bases from J, leaving 15 bases between. CDR3 DNA: TGTGCCAGCAGCCAAGAACTACACCCTTTTCGCTATGGCTACACCTTC. Amino acids: CASSQELHPFRYGYTF.

This chain connects TRBV24-1 to TRBJ2-7, with a weak D call TRBD1 (5 bases). The CDR3 is 16 residues long. Germline assignment: CDR1 KGHDR and CDR2 SFDVKD. V was trimmed by 3 bases and J by 3 bases, leaving 17 bases between them. The CDR3: CATSDVTVTGIYEQYF. CDR3 sequence (DNA): TGTGCCACCAGTGATGTGACAGTTACTGGGATCTACGAGCAGTACTTC.

The V call is TRBV27, the J call TRBJ2-2; 10 bases align to TRBD1. The CDR3 extends over 15 amino acids. In germline, CDR1 is MNHEY, CDR2 SMNVEV (reference sequence). The V segment lost 5 bases and the J segment 7 bases; nucleotides outside the gene matches: 7. The CDR3 DNA is TGTGCCAGCAGTCCCGGGGACAGGGGATACGGGGAGCTGTTTTTT. Its translation: CASSPGDRGYGELFF.

The chain joins TRBV9 to TRBJ2-1, with 8 bases identical to TRBD1. This CDR3 has 15 residues. Germline assignment: CDR1 SGDLS and CDR2 YYNGEE. V trimming: 3 bases; J trimming: 2 bases; junction bases outside the gene matches: 4. The CDR3 loop is CASSALQGAYNEQFF. Written as DNA, the CDR3 is TGTGCCAGCAGCGCGTTACAGGGGGCCTACAATGAGCAGTTCTTC.

This sequence joins TRBV24-1 and TRBJ2-1, with 10 bases that match TRBD2. The junction had 8 bases not matched to a gene; V was cut back by 6 bases and J by 1 base. This CDR3 comprises 17 residues. In germline, CDR1 is KGHDR, CDR2 SFDVKD. CDR3 coding DNA: TGTGCCACCAGTCGTCCTAGCGGGAGTACGTCCTACAATGAGCAGTTCTTC. Residues: CATSRPSGSTSYNEQFF.

V is TRBV18 and J is TRBJ2-3; 8 nucleotides match TRBD2. CDR1 is KGHSH, CDR2 LQKENI, per germline. The CDR3 is 18 amino acids. Germline trimming cut 3 bases from V and 2 bases from J; bases unmatched to any gene: 13. DNA for the CDR3: TGTGCCAGCTCACCCCACCAATGGGATAGCGGGATCACAGATACGCAGTATTTT. Protein sequence: CASSPHQWDSGITDTQYF. The full variable domain, its missing parts supplied by reference TRBV18 and TRBJ2-3, is NAGVMQNPRHLVRRRGQEARLRCSPMKGHSHVYWYRQLPEEGLKFMVYLQKENIIDESGMPKERFSAEFPKEGPSILRIQQVVRGDSAAYFCASSPHQWDSGITDTQYFGPGTRLTVL.